This T cell receptor (beta chain) was observed in a study of shared clonotypes between healthy human individuals. General study findings and limits: Only blood was sampled, and tissue TCR repertoires likely differ from blood ones. The low donor count limited represented genetic and exposure-history diversity.

This CDR3 contains 14 residues. V lost 6 bases to trimming and J lost 4 bases; unmatched junction nucleotides: 6. The germline gives CDR1 MDHEN, CDR2 SYDVKM. In the case of this clone: The antigen is undetermined.

The protocol was immunoSEQ multiplex PCR, while the TCRdb copy is restricted to in-frame clones and leaves out a portion. The data contain fewer than 600,000 clones, around 81% of them singletons. Sequenced sample: PBMCs. This TCR came from a woman in her 40s in good health. Some clones in this sample may be carry-over from other donors' samples. The V call is TRBV28, the J call TRBJ1-2, with 9 bases that match TRBD1. CDR3 coding DNA: TGTGCCAGCAGGACACAGGGGGCGCCCTATGGCTACACCTTC. This encodes CASRTQGAPYGYTF.